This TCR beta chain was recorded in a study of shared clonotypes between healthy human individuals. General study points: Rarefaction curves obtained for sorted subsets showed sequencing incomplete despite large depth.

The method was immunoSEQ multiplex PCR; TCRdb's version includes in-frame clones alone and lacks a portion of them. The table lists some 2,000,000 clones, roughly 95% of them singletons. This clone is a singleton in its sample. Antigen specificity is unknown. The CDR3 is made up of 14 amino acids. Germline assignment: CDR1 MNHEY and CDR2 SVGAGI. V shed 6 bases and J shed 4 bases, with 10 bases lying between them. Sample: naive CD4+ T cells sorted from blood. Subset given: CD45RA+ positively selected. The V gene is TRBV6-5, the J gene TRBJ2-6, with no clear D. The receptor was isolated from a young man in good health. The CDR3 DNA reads TGTGCCAGCAGAAGTATGGGGGGGGCCAACGTCCTGACTTTC. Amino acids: CASRSMGGANVLTF.